Sequencing of this TCR beta chain was carried out in a study of shared clonotypes between healthy human individuals (dated by TCRdb to about 2020). For the wider study: Three men and a couple of women, aged 18 to 49 years, made up the cohort. For each donor, CD4 naive and CD4 memory were each given three plates, CD8 naive was given two plates, and CD8 memory was given one plate. Blood TCR repertoires of about 5 healthy adults were deeply sequenced to estimate repertoire size and the extent of clonotype sharing between individuals. To increase sequencing depth and limit assay-specific biases, different laboratories used diverse techniques to prepare libraries and sequence TCR repertoires. Leukapheresis yielded between about 0.94 and 8.9 billion PBMCs per donor. Broad study findings and their caveats: Rarefaction of sorted-subset datasets indicated incomplete sequencing despite the large sequencing depth. Larger estimated clonotype richness was generally found for naive subsets than for memory subsets. Based on pairwise subsampling, the degree of clonotype sharing among donors was expected to be affected by sequencing depth. Sampling was restricted to blood, and TCR repertoires in tissue are likely to differ from TCR repertoires in blood. Higher generation probabilities were observed for clonotypes shared by all four sorted-subset donors than for non-shared clonotypes. About 5% of naive CD4, 3.5% of naive CD8, roughly 2.4% of memory CD4, and more than 0.35% of memory CD8 clonotypes were shared across several donors. The genetic and exposure-history diversity represented was limited by the small number of donors.

TCR CDR3 regions were amplified from genomic DNA by multiplex PCR using the deep immunoSEQ assay. For each cell subset, the extracted genomic DNA was distributed evenly across all wells of several immunoSEQ 96-well plates, and each plate served as one replicate. For sorted subsets, approximately 190 ng of genomic DNA, equivalent to tens of thousands of T cell genomes, went into each replicate PCR. Purified libraries were quantified with a Qubit 3.0 fluorometer, sized on a Bioanalyzer 2100, and re-quantified with the KAPA Library Quantification kit. A separate single-read 150-cycle Illumina NextSeq 550 flow cell was used to sequence each immunoSEQ 96-well plate. In the paper's pipeline: Because the immunoSEQ output included only junctional sequences and no quality scores, the filtering could not be the same as the filtering used for full-length reads. To assign V/J genes and CDR3, sequences were annotated using PyIR, a Python wrapper for IgBLAST v1.9, with IMGT germline references. Reads were removed for weak V/J assignments (E-value above 1e-6), missing CDR3, stop codons, out-of-frame junctions, or ambiguous translated residues. A V3J clonotype was defined by an identical inferred V gene, J gene, and CDR3 amino acid sequence. The percentage overlap between two repertoires was calculated by dividing the number of shared unique clonotypes by the size of the smaller repertoire. Three approaches were used to assess repertoire richness: RTK rarefaction, the Chao1 estimator, and Recon v2.1 estimates of unobserved clonotypes. OLGA was used to compute generation probabilities for all TCRbeta clonotypes that the gDNA method yielded from a handful of donors. Drawn from immuneACCESS, this table holds only the in-frame rearrangements with V and J called that TCRdb kept. Clones are partly lost; checked studies trace under half to an unresolved V gene and leave the rest unexplained. V and J calls and clone size are those listed in that table; D and trimming were worked out from the DNA. This sample lists hundreds of thousands of clones; roughly 73% were detected once. Together, the top ten hold 1.5% to 2% of the sample.

The donors were healthy, HIV-negative adults with no recently reported acute infections or vaccinations. Every donor was a Caucasian adult living in Nashville, Tennessee, USA. CD4+ T cells were enriched by magnetic negative selection; naive cells were then positively selected on CD45RA, and the negative fraction formed the memory subset. After blood collection by leukapheresis, PBMCs were isolated using Ficoll-Histopaque density gradient centrifugation and then cryopreserved in the vapor phase of liquid nitrogen. Purity and quantity of every magnetically sorted T cell population were checked by analytical flow cytometry. Genomic DNA was isolated from each sorted fraction and quantified by UV absorbance on a Nanodrop 2000c. Per the germline V gene, SGHRS is the CDR1 and YFSETQ is the CDR2. V loses 4 bases at its end and J loses 5 bases; junction bases beyond the gene matches: 5. Including the terminal cysteine and phenylalanine, the CDR3 comprises 15 residues. CDR3 DNA is the only sequence kept; it has 45 bases, read in frame from the first base.

With regard to this clone: Its target antigen remains unknown. Qualities for individual bases were not recorded, and no much larger clone is one base off. Other DNA variants within this sample encode the same CDR3.

The sequence links TRBV5-1 to TRBJ2-1; TRBD2 matches 11 bases in the middle. Input material: memory CD4+ T cells sorted from blood. Explained via the paper, the cell subset or site label denotes: CD45RA-negative fraction. This TCR was recovered from a woman aged 25 to 39 in good health. The nucleotides read TGCGCCAGCAGCCTGGGACTAGCGGATAACAATGAGCAGTTCTTC. This gives the protein CASSLGLADNNEQFF.